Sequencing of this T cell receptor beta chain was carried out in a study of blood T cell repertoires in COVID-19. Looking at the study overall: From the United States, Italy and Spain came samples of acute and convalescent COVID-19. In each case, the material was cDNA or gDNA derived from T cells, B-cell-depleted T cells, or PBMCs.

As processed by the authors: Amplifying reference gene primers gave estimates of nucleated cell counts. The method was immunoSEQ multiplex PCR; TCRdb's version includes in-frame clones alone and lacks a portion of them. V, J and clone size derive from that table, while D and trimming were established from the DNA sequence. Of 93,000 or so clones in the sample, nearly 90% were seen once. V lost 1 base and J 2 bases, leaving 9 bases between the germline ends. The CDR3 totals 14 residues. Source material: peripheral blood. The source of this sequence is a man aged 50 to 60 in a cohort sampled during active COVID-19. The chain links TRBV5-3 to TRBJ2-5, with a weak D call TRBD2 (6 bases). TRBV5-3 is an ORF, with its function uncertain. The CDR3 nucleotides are TGTGCCAGAAGCTTGATAGCGGCACAAGAGACCCAGTACTTC. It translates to CARSLIAAQETQYF.